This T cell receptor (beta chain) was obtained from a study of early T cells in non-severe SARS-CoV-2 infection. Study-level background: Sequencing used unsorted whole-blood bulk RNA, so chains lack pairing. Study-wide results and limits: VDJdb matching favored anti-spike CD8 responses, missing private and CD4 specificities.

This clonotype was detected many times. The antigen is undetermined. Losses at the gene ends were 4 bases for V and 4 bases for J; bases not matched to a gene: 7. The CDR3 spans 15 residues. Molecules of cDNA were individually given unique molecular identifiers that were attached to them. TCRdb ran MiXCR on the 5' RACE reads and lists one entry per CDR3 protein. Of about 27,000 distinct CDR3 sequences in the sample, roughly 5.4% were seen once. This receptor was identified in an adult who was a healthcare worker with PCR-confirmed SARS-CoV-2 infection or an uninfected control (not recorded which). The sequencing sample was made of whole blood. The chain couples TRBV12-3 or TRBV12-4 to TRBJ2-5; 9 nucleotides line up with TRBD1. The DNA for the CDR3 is TGTGCCAGCAGTTACTCCGGGACAGGGCGAGAGACCCAGTACTTC. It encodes CASSYSGTGRETQYF.